These 12 T cell receptor beta chains were all obtained from the same sample, sequenced in a study of blood T cells in healthy people across ages. Primers used in a second PCR of roughly 7 to 12 cycles were a sample-barcoded 5' primer and a J-beta primer mix. TCRdb re-derived calls from the 5' RACE reads in MiXCR, one entry per CDR3 protein. The profile covers approximately 790,000 distinct CDR3 sequences, with around 62% appearing a single time and roughly a quarter taken by the ten largest. Material for sequencing was blood. These receptors were obtained from a man under 40 in good health.

The chain uses TRBV6-2 or TRBV6-3 and TRBJ1-6; no firm D call. Trimming took 6 bases from V and 13 from J, leaving 13 bases between them. The CDR3 runs 12 residues. The germline V gene encodes CDR1 MNHEY and CDR2 SVGEGT. CDR3 protein: CASSLTPRPLHF. The CDR3 nucleotides read TGTGCCAGCAGCTTGACGCCGCGCCCCCTCCACTTT.

The chain has TRBV6-5 and TRBJ1-2; 10 bases are shared with TRBD1. V gave up 4 bases and J gave up 3 bases; unmatched junction bases: 2. CDR1 and CDR2 (germline): MNHEY, SVGAGI. The CDR3 is made up of 14 amino acids. This CDR3 reads CASSWTGGDYGYTF. CDR3 DNA sequence: TGTGCCAGCAGTTGGACAGGGGGAGACTATGGCTACACCTTC.

This CDR3 is CASSERGRGGSYEQYF. As DNA, the CDR3 is TGTGCCAGCAGTGAGAGAGGAAGGGGTGGGTCCTACGAGCAGTACTTC. This rearrangement joins TRBV25-1 to TRBJ2-7, with a possible D match to TRBD1 (5 bases). This CDR3 is built from 16 residues. The V and J ends lost 3 bases and 1 base respectively, with 16 bases between them. CDR1 MGHDK and CDR2 SYGVNS come from the germline V gene.

The chain carries TRBV29-1 and TRBJ2-5, with D unclear. Between the trimmed V and J ends, which lost 4 bases and 2 bases, there was a span of 8 bases. Germline V gene lookup returns CDR1 SQVTM and CDR2 ANQGSEA. CDR3 length: 12 residues. The CDR3 DNA reads as TGCAGCGTTGGGGAAGGTCAAGAGACCCAGTACTTC. Translated, it gives CSVGEGQETQYF.

This chain connects TRBV18 to TRBJ1-5; tentative D call: TRBD1 (6 bases). Germline V gene data show CDR1 as KGHSH and CDR2 as LQKENI. The CDR3 consists of 13 residues. V was clipped by 8 bases and J by 1 base, with 9 bases between them. The CDR3 is CASAQGSNQPQHF. The CDR3 DNA sequence: TGTGCCAGCGCACAGGGAAGCAATCAGCCCCAGCATTTT.

About this clonotype itself: The germline gene is not matched at one end of the junction; a read error may be the cause. The CDR3 nucleotides are TGCAGTGCGAGAGCATGGGGGAGCGGGAGTTACGAGCAGTTCTTC. Protein: CSARAWGSGSYEQFF. This chain uses TRBV20-1 with TRBJ2-1, with 8 nucleotides matching TRBD2. Germline values: CDR1 DFQATT, CDR2 SNEGSKA (reference sequence). This CDR3 has 15 residues.

This clonotype was seen only once. The chain is built from TRBV27 and TRBJ1-1; possibly TRBD1 for D (6 bases). CDR3 length equals 15 residues. V was cut by 9 bases and J by 1 base, with 18 bases left in between. Germline V CDR1 and CDR2: MNHEY, SMNVEV (reference sequence). The CDR3 loop is CASSYRQVPNTEAFF. The CDR3 DNA sequence: TGTGCCAGTTCTTATCGACAGGTCCCGAACACTGAAGCTTTCTTT.

The chain is built from TRBV7-2 and TRBJ2-7; D gene unclear. TRBJ2-5 matches the DNA end more closely, so the J call is doubtful. The CDR3 is 15 amino acids. Germline CDR1 is SGHTA and CDR2 is FQGNSA. In DNA, the CDR3 is TGTGCCAGCAGACCGACCCGTTTGACCGAAGAGACCCAGTACTTC. Residues: CASRPTRLTEETQYF.

Only a few counts were recorded for this clonotype. V gene TRBV29-1 combines with J gene TRBJ2-5; no firm D call. The germline V and J ends were trimmed by 3 bases and 4 bases, with 9 bases remaining between them. The CDR3 has 12 residues. Germline CDR1 reads SQVTM; CDR2 reads ANQGSEA. Here the CDR3 reads CSVDARTETQYF. DNA for the CDR3: TGCAGCGTTGATGCCAGAACAGAGACCCAGTACTTC. Together with reference TRBV29-1 and TRBJ2-5, the CDR3 gives the full variable domain: SAVISQKPSRDICQRGTSLTIQCQVDSQVTMMFWYRQQPGQSLTLIATANQGSEATYESGFVIDKFPISRPNLTFSTLTVSNMSPEDSSIYLCSVDARTETQYFGPGTRLLVL.

V gene TRBV27 combines with J gene TRBJ2-7, with 10 bases that match TRBD1. J gave up 4 bases and V 1 base, and 13 bases lay outside the gene matches. This CDR3 spans 18 amino acids. Germline V gene data show CDR1 as MNHEY and CDR2 as SMNVEV (reference sequence). The CDR3 here is CASSLWGQGRGLNYEQYF. CDR3 DNA sequence: TGTGCCAGCAGTTTATGGGGACAGGGGAGAGGGTTGAATTACGAGCAGTACTTC.

The V call is TRBV7-9, the J call TRBJ2-7; 7 nucleotides align to TRBD2. The J segment lost 1 base and the V segment lost 1 base, leaving 10 bases of the junction unmatched. This CDR3 is 17 amino acids long. Germline CDR1 SEHNR, CDR2 FQNEAQ (reference sequence). Here the CDR3 DNA reads TGTGCCAGCAGCTTAGGTGGCGGGGGTCGACGATCCTACGAGCAGTACTTC. It codes for CASSLGGGGRRSYEQYF.

The chain combines TRBV15 with TRBJ1-4; D unresolved. Deletions cut 0 bases from V and 7 bases from J, with 9 bases between. The CDR3 has 14 residues. Germline CDR1 and CDR2: LNHNV and YYDKDF (reference sequence). CDR3 sequence reads: CATSRDLAGEKLFF. The CDR3 nucleotides are TGTGCCACCAGCAGAGATCTTGCAGGTGAAAAACTGTTTTTT.